This note documents a single TCR beta chain sequence. The V gene end was trimmed by 3 bases and the J gene end by 4 bases; junction bases not matched to a gene: 9. The CDR3 has 19 residues. CDR1 and CDR2 from the germline V gene are SEHNR and FQNEAQ (reference sequence). The data stem from a study of blood T cell repertoires in COVID-19. The wider study: Samples representing acute and convalescent COVID-19 were sourced from the United States, Italy and Spain. PBMCs, B-cell-depleted T cells, or T cells were the source of the cDNA or gDNA that made up the material.

In the study's own analysis: Researchers report that nucleated cell counts were estimated from reference gene primer amplification. Generated by immunoSEQ multiplex PCR, the TCRdb table keeps only in-frame clones and is missing some. Clonal size and the V and J genes are those of that table, whereas D and trimming came from the DNA. The sample includes some 120,000 clones, approximately 90% of them seen just once. This TCR derives from a woman of 80 years or more with acute or convalescent COVID-19. Material: peripheral blood. This rearrangement joins TRBV7-9 to TRBJ2-1, with 16 bases fitting TRBD2. The CDR3 here is CASSLGLAGGPRAYNEQFF. The CDR3 DNA is TGTGCCAGCAGCTTGGGACTAGCGGGGGGGCCAAGGGCGTACAATGAGCAGTTCTTC. The whole variable domain, filled in from reference TRBV7-9 and TRBJ2-1, reads DTGVSQNPRHKITKRGQNVTFRCDPISEHNRLYWYRQTLGQGPEFLTYFQNEAQLEKSRLLSDRFSAERPKGSFSTLEIQRTEQGDSAMYLCASSLGLAGGPRAYNEQFFGPGTRLTVL.